The source of this T cell receptor beta chain is a study of shared clonotypes between healthy human individuals (dated by TCRdb to 2020 to 2022). About the investigation overall: The cohort included three men and a couple of women between 18 and 49 years of age. For each donor, CD4 naive and CD4 memory were each run on three plates, CD8 naive on two plates, and CD8 memory on one plate. To estimate repertoire size and how much clonotypes are shared between individuals, the study performed deep sequencing of blood TCR repertoires from roughly five healthy adults. To increase sequencing depth and limit assay-specific biases, TCR repertoire library preparation and sequencing were carried out by different laboratories using diverse techniques. Each donor's leukapheresis produced roughly between roughly 0.85 and 9 billion PBMCs.

Concerning this clone: Its antigen remains unidentified. Base qualities are not at hand, and no much larger clone is one base apart.

The donors were healthy, HIV-negative adults with no recently reported acute infections or vaccinations. Only Caucasian adults living in Nashville, Tennessee, USA were represented among the donors. CD4+ T cells were enriched by magnetic negative selection; naive cells were then positively selected on CD45RA, and the negative fraction formed the memory subset. After blood collection by leukapheresis, PBMCs were isolated using Ficoll-Histopaque density gradient centrifugation and then cryopreserved in the vapor phase of liquid nitrogen. Analytical flow cytometry was used to check the purity and quantity of each magnetically sorted T cell population. Genomic DNA was isolated from each sorted fraction and quantified by UV absorbance on a Nanodrop 2000c. Study-wide findings and limitations: Compared with non-shared clonotypes, the clonotypes found in all four sorted-subset donors had higher generation probabilities. Even with the large sequencing depth, rarefaction of the sorted-subset datasets indicated that sequencing was incomplete. Sampling was restricted to blood, and TCR repertoires in tissue are likely to differ from TCR repertoires in blood. Pairwise subsampling led to the expectation that sequencing depth would affect the degree of clonotype sharing among donors. Estimated clonotype richness was generally larger for naive than for memory subsets. Sharing across a handful of donors was observed for about 5% of naive CD4, 3% to 4% of naive CD8, over 2% of memory CD4, and about 0.4% of memory CD8 clonotypes. The small number of donors limited the genetic and exposure-history diversity represented.

Using the deep immunoSEQ assay, multiplex PCR amplified TCR CDR3 regions from genomic DNA. Extracted genomic DNA from each cell subset was distributed evenly across all wells of several immunoSEQ 96-well plates, and each plate was treated as a replicate. Each replicate PCR for sorted subsets received around 200 ng genomic DNA, equal to 30,000 or so T cell genomes. Purified libraries were quantified with a Qubit 3.0 fluorometer, sized on a Bioanalyzer 2100, and re-quantified with the KAPA Library Quantification kit. Every immunoSEQ 96-well plate was sequenced on a dedicated single-read 150-cycle Illumina NextSeq 550 flow cell. The paper's processing steps were these. Because the immunoSEQ output held only junctional sequences and lacked quality scores, the filtering could not match the filtering applied to full-length reads. Sequences were annotated with PyIR, a Python wrapper for IgBLAST v1.9, and V/J genes and CDR3 were assigned using IMGT germline references. Reads were filtered out if the reads had weak V/J assignments (E-value above 1e-6), no CDR3, stop codons, out-of-frame junctions, or ambiguous translated residues. V3J clonotypes were defined as sequences sharing the same inferred V gene, J gene, and CDR3 amino acid sequence. Percentage overlap between repertoires was calculated by dividing the number of shared unique clonotypes by the size of the smaller repertoire. Richness of each repertoire was evaluated using RTK rarefaction, the Chao1 estimator, and Recon v2.1 estimates of unobserved clonotypes. Generation probabilities for all TCRbeta clonotypes obtained by the gDNA method from four donors were computed using OLGA. TCRdb stores this immuneACCESS table with in-frame sequences only. Part of the clones is absent; in the studies checked, under half of the shortfall reflects unresolved V genes, and no reason is known for the rest. V, J and clone size were drawn from that table, and D and trimming were deduced from the DNA. The sample table contains approximately 1.5 million clones; only one count was recorded for about 98.5% of them. The ten largest account for roughly 0.35% of the sample.

The CDR3 has 15 amino acids, counting the end cysteine and phenylalanine. Only the CDR3 region is kept as DNA, spanning 45 bases read in frame from base 1. V loses 0 bases of germline sequence and J loses 3 bases, and the interval between the two ends is 11 bases. According to the germline V gene, CDR1 reads LGHNA and CDR2 reads YNFKEQ. The chain links TRBV4-2 with TRBJ1-1; the D gene is not confidently resolved. Sequenced sample: naive CD4+ T cells sorted from blood. The cell subset or site label, read with the paper, signifies: CD45RA+ positively selected. The receptor was derived from a man in his thirties or forties in good health. The CDR3 region has the sequence CASSQDPASDTEAFF. The DNA is TGTGCCAGCAGCCAAGACCCAGCCTCGGACACTGAAGCTTTCTTT.